This T cell receptor beta chain was sequenced during a study of shared clonotypes between healthy human individuals. Study-wide context: Donors consisted of a couple of women and three men between 18 and 49.

General study points: Larger estimated richness was generally recorded for naive subsets relative to memory subsets.

The material for each subset, its genomic DNA, was split evenly across several immunoSEQ plates. Assay used: immunoSEQ multiplex PCR; TCRdb lists only in-frame clones, some missing. Of some 350,000 clones listed, about 74% are singletons. There are 13 residues in the CDR3. Unmatched junction bases numbered 6, after V lost 5 bases and J lost 6 bases. CDR1 and CDR2 from the germline V gene are MNHEY and SMNVEV (reference sequence). A word on this clone: Its antigen is currently unknown.

The specimen was memory CD4+ T cells sorted from blood. The subset here: CD45RA-negative fraction. The chain couples TRBV27 to TRBJ1-2; 7 nucleotides match TRBD1. This TCR was recovered from a man aged 30-40 years in good health. This chain's CDR3 is CASSHGQADGYTF. The DNA for the CDR3 is TGTGCCAGCAGTCACGGACAGGCTGATGGCTACACCTTC.